This TCR beta chain originates from a study of shared clonotypes between healthy human individuals. Points from the study as a whole: Blood was the sole source, and tissue repertoires probably differ.

This clone was detected only a few times. Its cognate antigen is unknown. The germline V gene has CDR1 MDHEN and CDR2 SYDVKM. The CDR3 consists of 16 residues. Trimming removed 5 bases from V and 3 bases from J; junction bases left unmatched: 8. The authors ran unsorted PBMC replicate PCRs on approximately 300 ng DNA, tens of thousands of T cell genomes. The assay was immunoSEQ multiplex PCR, and TCRdb's table has in-frame clones only and misses some. Among fewer than 500,000 clones listed, around 79% were seen once. The source material was PBMCs. The sequence derives from a woman in her thirties or forties in good health. Some clones in this sample may be carry-over from other donors' samples. The chain carries TRBV28 and TRBJ1-2; 11 nucleotides align to TRBD1. The CDR3 spells CASSIRTGGADYGYTF. The CDR3 nucleotides are TGTGCCAGCAGTATCCGGACAGGGGGCGCGGACTATGGCTACACCTTC.